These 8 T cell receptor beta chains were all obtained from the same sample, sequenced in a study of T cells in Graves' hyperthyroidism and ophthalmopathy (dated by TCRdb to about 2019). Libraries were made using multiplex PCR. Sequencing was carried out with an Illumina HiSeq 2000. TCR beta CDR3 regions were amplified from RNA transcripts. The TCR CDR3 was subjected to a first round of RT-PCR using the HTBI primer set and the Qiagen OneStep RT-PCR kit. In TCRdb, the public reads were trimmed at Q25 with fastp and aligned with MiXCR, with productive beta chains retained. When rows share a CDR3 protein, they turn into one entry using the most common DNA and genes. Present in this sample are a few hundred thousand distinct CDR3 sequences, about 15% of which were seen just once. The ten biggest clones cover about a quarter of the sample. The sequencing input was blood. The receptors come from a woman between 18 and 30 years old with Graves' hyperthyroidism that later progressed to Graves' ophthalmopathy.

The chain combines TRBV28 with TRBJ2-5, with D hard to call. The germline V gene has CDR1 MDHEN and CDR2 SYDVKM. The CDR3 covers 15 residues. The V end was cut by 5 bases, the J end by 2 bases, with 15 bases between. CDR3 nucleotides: TGTGCCAGCAGTCAAGACTGCCCCCCACAAGAGACCCAGTACTTC. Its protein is CASSQDCPPQETQYF.

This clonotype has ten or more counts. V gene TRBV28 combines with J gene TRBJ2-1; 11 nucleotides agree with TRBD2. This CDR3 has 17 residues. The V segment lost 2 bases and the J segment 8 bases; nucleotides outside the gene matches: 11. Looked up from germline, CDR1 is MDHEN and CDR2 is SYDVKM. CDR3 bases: TGTGCCAGCAGTTTAATTCGGCTAGCGGGAGGAGGGGATGAGCAGTTCTTC. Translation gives CASSLIRLAGGGDEQFF.

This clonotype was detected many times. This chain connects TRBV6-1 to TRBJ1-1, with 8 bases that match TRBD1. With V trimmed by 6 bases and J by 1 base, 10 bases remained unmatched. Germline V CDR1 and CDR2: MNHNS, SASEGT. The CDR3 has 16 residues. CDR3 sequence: CASRTSDRAANTEAFF. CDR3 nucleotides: TGTGCCAGCAGGACATCGGACAGGGCGGCGAACACTGAAGCTTTCTTT.

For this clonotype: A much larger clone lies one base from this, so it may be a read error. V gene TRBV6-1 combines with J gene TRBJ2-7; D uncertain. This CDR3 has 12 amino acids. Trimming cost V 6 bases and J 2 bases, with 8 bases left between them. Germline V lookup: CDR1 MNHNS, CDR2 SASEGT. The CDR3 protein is CASSIETYEQYF. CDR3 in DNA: TGTGCCAGCAGCATCGAAACCTACGAGCAGTACTTC.

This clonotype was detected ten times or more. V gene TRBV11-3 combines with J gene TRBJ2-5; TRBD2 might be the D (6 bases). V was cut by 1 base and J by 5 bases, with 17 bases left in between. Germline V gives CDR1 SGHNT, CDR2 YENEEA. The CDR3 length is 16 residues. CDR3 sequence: CASSLGASGQRETQYF. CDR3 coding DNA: TGTGCCAGCAGCTTAGGGGCCAGCGGGCAACGGGAGACCCAGTACTTC.

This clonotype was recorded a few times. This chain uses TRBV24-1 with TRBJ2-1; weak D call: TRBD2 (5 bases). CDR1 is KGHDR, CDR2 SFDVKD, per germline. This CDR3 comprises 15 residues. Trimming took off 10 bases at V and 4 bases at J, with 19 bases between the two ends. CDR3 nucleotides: TGTGCCACTTCTCTAGACGGGGATTATTACAATGAGCAGTTCTTC. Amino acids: CATSLDGDYYNEQFF.

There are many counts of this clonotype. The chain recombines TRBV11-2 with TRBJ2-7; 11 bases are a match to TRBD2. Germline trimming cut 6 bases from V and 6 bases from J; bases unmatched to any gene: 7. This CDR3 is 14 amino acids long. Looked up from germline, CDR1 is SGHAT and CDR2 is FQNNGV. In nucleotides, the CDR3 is TGTGCCAGCAGGGAAACCGGGACTAGCGGCGAGCAGTACTTC. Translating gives CASRETGTSGEQYF.

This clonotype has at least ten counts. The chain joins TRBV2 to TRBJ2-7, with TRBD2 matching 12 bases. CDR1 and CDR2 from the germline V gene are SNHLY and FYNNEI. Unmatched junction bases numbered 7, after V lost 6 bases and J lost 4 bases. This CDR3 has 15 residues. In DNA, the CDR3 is TGTGCCAGCAGGGATAGACTAGCGGGAGCTTACGAGCAGTACTTC. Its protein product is CASRDRLAGAYEQYF.